The rows below give T cell receptor beta chains drawn from one sample of a study of cytomegalovirus exposure and HLA in healthy donors. Repertoires were generated with immunoSEQ multiplex PCR, while TCRdb's copy carries only in-frame clones and drops some. The data hold 350,000 or so clones, with 80% to 90% observed a single time. The sample taken for sequencing was PBMCs. Source of these receptors: a woman under 30 in good health and CMV-seronegative. CDR3s include the opening cysteine and the closing phenylalanine or tryptophan. The D gene is left open where the match is weak. Rows may omit the clone size; those that give it use once, few, many or a size class.

cdr3_aa cdr3_nt clone_size cdr3_length j_call d_call v_call
CASSLKRTSVGEQFF TGTGCCAGCAGCCTAAAGAGGACTAGCGTAGGTGAGCAGTTCTTC . 15 TRBJ2-1 TRBD2 TRBV7-8
CASSEGQNYEQYF TGTGCCAGCAGCGAGGGACAGAACTACGAGCAGTACTTC . 13 TRBJ2-7 TRBD1 TRBV5-4
CASSPDRGFSYEQYF TGTGCCAGCTCACCCGACAGGGGATTTTCCTACGAGCAGTACTTC . 15 TRBJ2-7 TRBD1 TRBV18
CATSKRQGAGVSYNEQFF TGTGCCACCAGCAAACGACAGGGAGCGGGCGTCTCCTACAATGAGCAGTTCTTC . 18 TRBJ2-1 . TRBV15
CASSLQLAGAGETQYF TGTGCCAGCAGTTTGCAACTAGCGGGAGCAGGAGAGACCCAGTACTTC . 16 TRBJ2-5 TRBD2 TRBV6-5
CASSSEGGGYTF TGTGCCAGCAGTTCTGAAGGGGGTGGCTACACCTTC . 12 TRBJ1-2 . TRBV6-6
CASSSWGQDYGYTF TGTGCCAGCAGTTCTTGGGGGCAGGACTATGGCTACACCTTC . 14 TRBJ1-2 . TRBV6-5
CASSSQRGQGNEYGYTF TGTGCCAGCAGCTCCCAAAGGGGACAGGGTAATGAGTATGGCTACACCTTC . 17 TRBJ1-2 TRBD1 TRBV7-2
CASDRVSNQPQHF TGTGCCAGCGATCGGGTTAGCAATCAGCCCCAGCATTTT many 13 TRBJ1-5 . TRBV2
CASGQGQDTIYF TGTGCCAGCGGACAGGGGCAGGACACCATATATTTT . 12 TRBJ1-3 TRBD1 TRBV7-8
CASSQVGYFGTSSYEQYF TGCGCCAGCAGCCAAGTCGGCTACTTCGGGACTTCCAGCTACGAGCAGTACTTC . 18 TRBJ2-7 . TRBV4-1
CASSQDTNRGDGYTF TGCGCCAGCAGCCAAGATACGAACAGGGGGGATGGCTACACCTTC . 15 TRBJ1-2 TRBD1 TRBV4-3
CASSQDGSGANVLTF TGCGCCAGCAGCCAAGACGGGTCTGGGGCCAACGTCCTGACTTTC few 15 TRBJ2-6 . TRBV4-1
CASSFIGTEYEQYF TGTGCCAGCAGCTTTATTGGGACAGAATACGAGCAGTACTTC once 14 TRBJ2-7 TRBD1 TRBV11-2
CASEGTLGEKLFF TGTGCCAGCGAAGGCACGTTGGGCGAAAAACTGTTTTTT . 13 TRBJ1-4 . TRBV6-6
CSVEDEQPYEQYF TGCAGCGTTGAAGATGAACAGCCCTACGAGCAGTACTTC . 13 TRBJ2-7 . TRBV29-1
CASSQREGSRTDTQYF TGCGCCAGCAGCCAAAGGGAGGGGTCCCGCACAGATACGCAGTATTTT . 16 TRBJ2-3 TRBD2 TRBV4-3
CASSEGGSGYGYTF TGTGCCAGCAGCGAAGGGGGCTCCGGCTATGGCTACACCTTC once 14 TRBJ1-2 TRBD1 TRBV9
CASSPRGDTEAFF TGTGCCAGCAGCCCCAGGGGGGACACTGAAGCTTTCTTT . 13 TRBJ1-1 TRBD1 TRBV11-1
CASQYQGLAGGEQYF TGCGCCAGCCAATACCAGGGACTAGCGGGAGGCGAGCAGTACTTC . 15 TRBJ2-7 TRBD2 TRBV10-2
CASSREVIKNQPQHF TGTGCCAGCAGTCGAGAGGTGATTAAGAATCAGCCCCAGCATTTT once 15 TRBJ1-5 . TRBV28
CASSLQGAGTGELFF TGTGCCAGCAGCCTCCAGGGGGCGGGCACCGGGGAGCTGTTTTTT . 15 TRBJ2-2 TRBD1 TRBV9
CASSLGLGHNEQFF TGTGCCAGCAGCTTAGGACTAGGACACAATGAGCAGTTCTTC few 14 TRBJ2-1 . TRBV7-9
CASSYSSPSGDNEQFF TGTGCCAGCAGTTACTCTAGCCCCAGTGGCGACAATGAGCAGTTCTTC . 16 TRBJ2-1 . TRBV6-5
CASSQGGSRGLYYEQYF TGCGCCAGCAGCCAAGGAGGGTCCAGGGGGCTATACTACGAGCAGTACTTC . 17 TRBJ2-7 TRBD1 TRBV4-1
CASSSTGALGEQYF TGTGCCAGCAGCTCCACAGGGGCCCTAGGGGAGCAGTACTTC few 14 TRBJ2-7 TRBD1 TRBV7-6
CASSPQGSLNYEQYF TGTGCCAGCAGCCCTCAGGGATCACTCAACTACGAGCAGTACTTC . 15 TRBJ2-7 . TRBV7-9
CASSQDMGGEGPYNEQFF TGCGCCAGCAGCCAAGATATGGGAGGAGAAGGCCCCTACAATGAGCAGTTCTTC . 18 TRBJ2-1 . TRBV4-3
CASGLDLQGVQYEQYF TGTGCTAGTGGTTTGGACCTACAGGGGGTCCAGTACGAGCAGTACTTC once 16 TRBJ2-7 TRBD1 TRBV12-5
CASSNRDRPTGELFF TGCGCCAGCAGCAACCGGGACAGACCCACCGGGGAGCTGTTTTTT . 15 TRBJ2-2 TRBD1 TRBV5-1
CAWSVQGGRAGEQFF TGTGCCTGGAGTGTACAGGGCGGGAGGGCCGGAGAGCAGTTCTTC . 15 TRBJ2-1 TRBD2 TRBV30
CASTKAGLLNEQFF TGTGCCAGCACCAAGGCAGGTTTATTGAATGAGCAGTTCTTC . 14 TRBJ2-1 . TRBV9
CASQLRPGQGRWGYTF TGTGCCAGCCAACTAAGGCCGGGACAGGGGAGATGGGGCTACACCTTC once 16 TRBJ1-2 TRBD1 TRBV28
CASSSPPFTDTQYF TGTGCCAGCAGCAGCCCACCTTTCACAGATACGCAGTATTTT once 14 TRBJ2-3 . TRBV7-2
CASSEPRGQDYGYTF TGTGCCAGCAGTGAACCCAGGGGACAGGACTATGGCTACACCTTC few 15 TRBJ1-2 TRBD1 TRBV2
CASSLTPGGNTIYF TGTGCCAGCAGTTTAACACCGGGAGGAAACACCATATATTTT . 14 TRBJ1-3 . TRBV27
CASSPGEGGYTF TGTGCCAGCAGCCCAGGGGAGGGTGGCTACACCTTC . 12 TRBJ1-2 . TRBV9
CASSSDSSEAFF TGTGCCAGCAGCTCAGACTCTTCTGAAGCTTTCTTT . 12 TRBJ1-1 . TRBV9
CASSIQGANTNYGYTF TGTGCCAGTAGTATCCAGGGGGCAAATACTAACTATGGCTACACCTTC few 16 TRBJ1-2 TRBD1 TRBV19
CASRPSVEAFF TGTGCCAGCAGACCTAGCGTTGAAGCTTTCTTT . 11 TRBJ1-1 . TRBV7-9
CASSLVVGQKETQYF TGCGCCAGCAGCTTGGTGGTTGGCCAGAAAGAGACCCAGTACTTC . 15 TRBJ2-5 . TRBV5-1
CASRLSDRATDEQYF TGTGCCAGCAGGTTATCCGACAGGGCGACAGACGAGCAGTACTTC . 15 TRBJ2-7 TRBD1 TRBV7-3
CASSEFRRDILGTQYF TGTGCCAGCAGTGAATTCCGGCGGGATATCCTCGGTACGCAGTATTTT . 16 TRBJ2-3 . TRBV2
CASSPAAGPSYNEQFF TGTGCCAGCAGCCCCGCTGCGGGACCTTCCTACAATGAGCAGTTCTTC . 16 TRBJ2-1 . TRBV9
CASNTPPPLQTGPYEQYF TGTGCCAGCAACACCCCCCCACCCCTGCAGACAGGTCCCTACGAGCAGTACTTC . 18 TRBJ2-7 . TRBV5-6
CASTGGASGSTDTQYF TGCGCCAGCACCGGTGGGGCTAGCGGGAGCACAGATACGCAGTATTTT . 16 TRBJ2-3 TRBD2 TRBV5-1
CASSLGANALGPYGYTF TGCGCCAGCAGCTTGGGGGCCAACGCTCTTGGGCCCTATGGCTACACCTTC . 17 TRBJ1-2 . TRBV5-1
CASRTSSGSGGDTQYF TGCGCCAGCAGAACGAGTAGCGGGAGTGGCGGAGATACGCAGTATTTT . 16 TRBJ2-3 TRBD2 TRBV5-1
CASSPLRNEQFF TGTGCCAGCTCACCACTGAGGAATGAGCAGTTCTTC . 12 TRBJ2-1 . TRBV18
CAAQWRGGTYEQYF TGTGCCGCCCAATGGCGGGGGGGAACCTACGAGCAGTACTTC . 14 TRBJ2-7 TRBD2 TRBV28
CASDRLVVRSYNEQFF TGTGCCAGCGATAGACTAGTTGTAAGGTCCTACAATGAGCAGTTCTTC . 16 TRBJ2-1 . TRBV2
CASSPRQGQGYNEQFF TGTGCCAGCTCACCGCGGCAGGGACAGGGGTACAATGAGCAGTTCTTC . 16 TRBJ2-1 TRBD1 TRBV18
CASSPTGYEQYF TGTGCCAGTAGTCCGACGGGCTACGAGCAGTACTTC . 12 TRBJ2-7 . TRBV19
CASSSLFSDTQYF TGTGCCAGCAGCTCCCTTTTCTCAGATACGCAGTATTTT . 13 TRBJ2-3 . TRBV5-8
CASSPRTSGSHEQYF TGTGCCAGCTCACCCAGGACTAGCGGGAGCCACGAGCAGTACTTC once 15 TRBJ2-7 TRBD2 TRBV18